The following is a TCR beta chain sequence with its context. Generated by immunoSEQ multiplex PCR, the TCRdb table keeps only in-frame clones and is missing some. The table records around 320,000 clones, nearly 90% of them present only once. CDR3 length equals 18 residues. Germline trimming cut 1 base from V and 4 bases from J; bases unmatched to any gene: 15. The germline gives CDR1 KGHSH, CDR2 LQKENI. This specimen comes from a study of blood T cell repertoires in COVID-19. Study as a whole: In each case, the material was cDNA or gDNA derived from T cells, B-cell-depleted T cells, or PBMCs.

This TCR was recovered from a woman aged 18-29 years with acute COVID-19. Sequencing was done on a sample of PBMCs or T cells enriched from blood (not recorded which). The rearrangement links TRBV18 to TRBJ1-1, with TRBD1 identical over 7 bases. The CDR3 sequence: CASSPLGTAEVLGTEAFF. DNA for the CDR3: TGTGCCAGCTCACCACTGGGGACAGCGGAAGTTTTGGGCACTGAAGCTTTCTTT.